The entry that follows covers one T cell receptor beta chain sequence. How the authors handled the data: Estimation of nucleated cell counts relied on the amplification of reference gene primers. Clones were sequenced by immunoSEQ multiplex PCR, and TCRdb holds only the in-frame ones, with some missing. That table gives V, J and clone size, and the DNA gave D and trimming. The sample has 250,000 to 350,000 clones, 70% to 90% seen once. This record comes from a study of blood T cell repertoires in COVID-19. Study-level background: Italy, Spain and the United States were the sources of the convalescent and acute COVID-19 samples.

Trimming removed 1 base at V and 10 bases at J, with 11 bases between. The CDR3 consists of 13 residues. The receptor comes from a woman in her forties or fifties with active or convalescent COVID-19. Sequencing was carried out using peripheral blood. The chain joins TRBV12-3 or TRBV12-4 to TRBJ2-1; possibly TRBD2 for D (6 bases). The CDR3 region is CASSLVLAGEQFF. CDR3 bases: TGTGCCAGCAGTTTAGTCCTGGCGGGGGAGCAGTTCTTC.